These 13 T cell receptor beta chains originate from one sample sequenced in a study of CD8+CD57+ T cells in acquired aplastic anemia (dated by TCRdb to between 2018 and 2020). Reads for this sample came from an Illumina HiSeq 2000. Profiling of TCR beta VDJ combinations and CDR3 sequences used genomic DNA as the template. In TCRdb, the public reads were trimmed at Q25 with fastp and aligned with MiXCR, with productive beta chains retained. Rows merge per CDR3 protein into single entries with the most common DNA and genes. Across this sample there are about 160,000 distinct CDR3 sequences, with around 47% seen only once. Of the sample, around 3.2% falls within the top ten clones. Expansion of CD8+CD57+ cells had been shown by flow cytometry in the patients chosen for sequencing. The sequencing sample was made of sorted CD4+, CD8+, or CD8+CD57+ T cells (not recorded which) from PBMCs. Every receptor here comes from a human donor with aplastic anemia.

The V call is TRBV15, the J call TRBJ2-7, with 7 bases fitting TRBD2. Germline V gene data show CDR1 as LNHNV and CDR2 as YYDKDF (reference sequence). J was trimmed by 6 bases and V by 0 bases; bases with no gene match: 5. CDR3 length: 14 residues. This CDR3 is CATSRDPSGLEQYV. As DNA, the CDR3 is TGTGCCACCAGCAGAGATCCTAGCGGTCTCGAGCAGTACGTC.

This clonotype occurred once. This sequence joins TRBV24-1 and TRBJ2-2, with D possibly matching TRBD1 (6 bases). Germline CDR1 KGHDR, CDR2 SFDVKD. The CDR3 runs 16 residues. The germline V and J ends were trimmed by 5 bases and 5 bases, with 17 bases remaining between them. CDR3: CATSGPRGKGTGELFF. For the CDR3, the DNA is TGTGCCACCAGTGGGCCGAGGGGGAAGGGGACCGGGGAGCTGTTTTTT.

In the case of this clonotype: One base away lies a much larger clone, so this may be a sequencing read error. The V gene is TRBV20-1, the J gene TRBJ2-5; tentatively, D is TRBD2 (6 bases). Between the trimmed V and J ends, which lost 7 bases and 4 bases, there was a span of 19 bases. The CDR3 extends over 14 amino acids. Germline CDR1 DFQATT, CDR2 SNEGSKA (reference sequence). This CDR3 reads CSVRGGVLVETQYF. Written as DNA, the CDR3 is TGCAGTGTAAGGGGAGGAGTCTTGGTAGAGACCCAGTACTTC.

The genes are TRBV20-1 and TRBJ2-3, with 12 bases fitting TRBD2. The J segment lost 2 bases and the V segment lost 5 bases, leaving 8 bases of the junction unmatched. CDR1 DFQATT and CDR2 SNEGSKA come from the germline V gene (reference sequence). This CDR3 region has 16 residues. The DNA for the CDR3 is TGCAGTGCTCCCTCGGCTAGCGGGGGGGCCACAGATACGCAGTATTTT. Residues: CSAPSASGGATDTQYF.

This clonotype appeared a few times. Written as DNA, the CDR3 is TGTGCCAGCAGCTCCACCGGGACTAGCGTACACGAGCAGTACTTC. This sequence encodes CASSSTGTSVHEQYF. This chain connects TRBV7-3 to TRBJ2-7; 10 bases are a match to TRBD2. Germline-derived CDR1 and CDR2 are SGHTA and FQGTGA. V lost 4 bases to trimming and J lost 5 bases; unmatched junction nucleotides: 8. This CDR3 contains 15 residues.

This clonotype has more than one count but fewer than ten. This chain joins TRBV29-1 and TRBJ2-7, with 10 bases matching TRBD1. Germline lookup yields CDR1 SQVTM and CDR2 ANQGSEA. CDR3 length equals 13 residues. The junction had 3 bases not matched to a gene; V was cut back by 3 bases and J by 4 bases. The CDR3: CSVEMDRGYEQYF. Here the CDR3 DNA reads TGCAGCGTTGAGATGGACAGGGGGTACGAGCAGTACTTC.

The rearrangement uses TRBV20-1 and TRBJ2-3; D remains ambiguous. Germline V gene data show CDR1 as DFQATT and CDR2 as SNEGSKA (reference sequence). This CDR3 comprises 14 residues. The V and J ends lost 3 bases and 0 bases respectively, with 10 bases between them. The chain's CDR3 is CSARAPDSTDTQYF. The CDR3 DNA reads TGCAGTGCTAGGGCCCCGGACAGCACAGATACGCAGTATTTT.

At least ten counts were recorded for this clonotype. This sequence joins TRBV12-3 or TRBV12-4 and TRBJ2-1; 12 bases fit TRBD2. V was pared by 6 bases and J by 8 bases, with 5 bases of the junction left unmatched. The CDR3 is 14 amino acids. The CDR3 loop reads CASRSTSGSYEQFF. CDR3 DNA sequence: TGTGCCAGCAGGTCGACTAGCGGGAGTTATGAGCAGTTCTTC.

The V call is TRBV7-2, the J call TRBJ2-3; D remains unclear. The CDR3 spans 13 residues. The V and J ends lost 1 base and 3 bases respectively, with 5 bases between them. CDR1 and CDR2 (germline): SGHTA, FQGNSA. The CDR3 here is CASSLVRTDTQYF. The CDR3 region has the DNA TGTGCCAGCAGCTTAGTTCGGACAGATACGCAGTATTTT.

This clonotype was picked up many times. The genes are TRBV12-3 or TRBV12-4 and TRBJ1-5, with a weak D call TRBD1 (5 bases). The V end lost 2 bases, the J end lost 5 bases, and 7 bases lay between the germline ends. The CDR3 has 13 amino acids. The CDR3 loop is CASSLQGHQPQHF. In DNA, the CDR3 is TGTGCCAGCAGTTTACAGGGTCATCAGCCCCAGCATTTT.

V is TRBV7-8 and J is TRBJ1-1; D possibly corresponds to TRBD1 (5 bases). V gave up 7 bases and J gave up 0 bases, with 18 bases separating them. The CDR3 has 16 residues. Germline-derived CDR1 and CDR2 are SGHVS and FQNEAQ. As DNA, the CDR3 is TGTGCCAGCATCCAGGGAAGGTCTCATATGAACACTGAAGCTTTCTTT. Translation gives CASIQGRSHMNTEAFF.

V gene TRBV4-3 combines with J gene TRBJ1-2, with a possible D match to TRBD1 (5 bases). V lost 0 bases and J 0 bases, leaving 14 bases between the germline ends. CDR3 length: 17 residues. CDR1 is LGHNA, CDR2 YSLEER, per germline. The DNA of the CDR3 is TGCGCCAGCAGCCAAGATCTTGGGGCCCTAGCTAACTATGGCTACACCTTC. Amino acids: CASSQDLGALANYGYTF.

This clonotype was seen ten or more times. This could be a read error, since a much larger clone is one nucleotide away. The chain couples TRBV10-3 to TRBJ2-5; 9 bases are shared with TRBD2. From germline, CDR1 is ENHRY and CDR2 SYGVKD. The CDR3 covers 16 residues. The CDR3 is CAISDATSGKGENQYF. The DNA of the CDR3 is TGTGCCATCAGTGACGCGACTAGCGGAAAGGGGGAGAACCAGTACTTC.